The 21 T cell receptor beta chains below all came from one sample that was sequenced in a study of blood T cell repertoires in COVID-19. The protocol was immunoSEQ multiplex PCR, while the TCRdb copy is restricted to in-frame clones and leaves out a portion. This table holds tens of thousands of clones, 65% to 85% found once. Material: peripheral blood. Receptors originate from a woman aged 60-75 years with acute or convalescent COVID-19.

In regard to this clone: A much larger clone differs from this one at a single base, so this may be a read error. The chain uses TRBV12-3 or TRBV12-4 and TRBJ1-1, with 7 nucleotides matching TRBD1. Germline trimming cut 4 bases from V and 1 base from J; bases unmatched to any gene: 0. The CDR3 sequence is 13 residues long. The CDR3 bases are TGTGCCAGCAGTTGGACAGGGAACACTGAAGCTTTCTTT. As protein: CASSWTGNTEAFF.

The gene calls are TRBV2 and TRBJ2-7, with TRBD1 as a possible D gene (6 bases). The germline V gene has CDR1 SNHLY and CDR2 FYNNEI. V shed 7 bases and J shed 4 bases, with 17 bases lying between them. The CDR3 is 14 residues long. In nucleotides, the CDR3 is TGTGCCAGCAAATTACAGGGAAGGCAATACGAGCAGTACTTC. This encodes CASKLQGRQYEQYF.

The rearrangement links TRBV27 to TRBJ2-2; 13 bases fit TRBD2. The CDR3 totals 17 residues. Per germline, CDR1 MNHEY and CDR2 SMNVEV (reference sequence). Trimming took 4 bases from V and 5 from J; bases not matched to a gene: 7. For the CDR3, the DNA is TGTGCCAGCAGTTCATTAGTGACTAGCGGGAGGACCGGGGAGCTGTTTTTT. Protein product: CASSSLVTSGRTGELFF.

The rearrangement links TRBV9 to TRBJ1-2; 7 nucleotides line up with TRBD1. The germline V gene encodes CDR1 SGDLS and CDR2 YYNGEE. The junction had 10 bases not matched to a gene; V was cut back by 2 bases and J by 3 bases. The CDR3 contains 16 residues. The CDR3 sequence: CASSVLPGQNHYGYTF. CDR3 bases: TGTGCCAGCAGCGTTTTACCGGGACAGAATCACTATGGCTACACCTTC.

The V gene is TRBV3-1 (or the pseudogene TRBV3-2), the J gene TRBJ1-4; D remains unclear. V gave up 7 bases and J gave up 2 bases, with 11 bases separating them. Germline V gives CDR1 LGHDT, CDR2 YNNKEL (reference sequence). The length of the CDR3 is 14 residues. The CDR3: CASTARGTNEKLFF. CDR3 coding DNA: TGTGCCAGCACTGCGAGAGGGACTAATGAAAAACTGTTTTTT.

V gene TRBV3-1 (or the pseudogene TRBV3-2) combines with J gene TRBJ2-5; no clear D. This CDR3 region has 15 residues. Germline values: CDR1 LGHDT, CDR2 YNNKEL (reference sequence). Trimming took off 1 base at V and 7 bases at J, with 16 bases between the two ends. For the CDR3, the DNA is TGTGCCAGCAGCCAAGCGGATCACAGCACAATGACCCAGTACTTC. This sequence encodes CASSQADHSTMTQYF.

The chain links TRBV6-6 to TRBJ2-2; D not certain. CDR1 is MNHNY and CDR2 is SVGAGI in the germline V gene (reference sequence). V lost 8 bases and J 2 bases, leaving 12 bases between the germline ends. This CDR3 region has 14 residues. The CDR3 bases are TGTGCCAGCCTTCGAGACTCCAACACCGGGGAGCTGTTTTTT. It yields the protein CASLRDSNTGELFF.

This sequence joins TRBV5-1 and TRBJ1-4; D is possibly TRBD1 (6 bases). Germline values: CDR1 SGHRS, CDR2 YFSETQ. The V end was cut by 3 bases, the J end by 4 bases, with 16 bases between. There are 16 residues in the CDR3. Written as DNA, the CDR3 is TGCGCCAGCAGCTCTGGGGACAAGGGCGATAATGAAAAACTGTTTTTT. This sequence encodes CASSSGDKGDNEKLFF.

This chain links TRBV5-5 with TRBJ1-2, with D maybe TRBD1 (6 bases). Germline V CDR1 and CDR2: SGHKS, YYEKEE (reference sequence). This CDR3 region has 18 residues. Trimming cost V 0 bases and J 4 bases, with 22 bases left between them. The CDR3 bases are TGTGCCAGCAGCTTGGGACCCAGGACAGATCAAAGCACCTATGGCTACACCTTC. This sequence encodes CASSLGPRTDQSTYGYTF.

The chain carries TRBV19 and TRBJ2-5; TRBD1 agrees at 8 bases. From germline, CDR1 is LNHDA and CDR2 SQIVND (reference sequence). V was clipped by 6 bases and J by 6 bases; unmatched bases: 9. The CDR3 consists of 14 residues. This CDR3 is CASRLGQGKQTQYF. The CDR3 bases are TGTGCCAGTAGATTAGGACAGGGCAAGCAGACCCAGTACTTC. Combining the CDR3 with reference TRBV19 and TRBJ2-5 gives the whole variable domain DGGITQSPKYLFRKEGQNVTLSCEQNLNHDAMYWYRQDPGQGLRLIYYSQIVNDFQKGDIAEGYSVSREKKESFPLTVTSAQKNPTAFYLCASRLGQGKQTQYFGPGTRLLVL.

This sequence joins TRBV29-1 and TRBJ1-1, with D tentatively TRBD1 (5 bases). The CDR3 extends over 12 amino acids. Germline values: CDR1 SQVTM, CDR2 ANQGSEA. DNA of the CDR3: TGCGTAGTACAAAGGGGCCGCACTGAAGCTTTCTTT. The encoded protein is CVVQRGRTEAFF.

The gene calls are TRBV27 and TRBJ1-6, with no clear D. There are 16 residues in the CDR3. Deletions cut 5 bases from V and 1 base from J, with 12 bases between. Germline V gene sequence: CDR1 MNHEY, CDR2 SMNVEV (reference sequence). The CDR3 coding sequence is TGTGCCAGCAGTCGGGGTCACGGATCCTATAATTCACCCCTCCACTTT. It yields the protein CASSRGHGSYNSPLHF.

The rearrangement links TRBV29-1 to TRBJ1-5; 8 bases agree with TRBD1. V lost 6 bases and J lost 2; bases outside the gene matches: 3. The CDR3 totals 13 residues. CDR1 is SQVTM and CDR2 is ANQGSEA in the germline V gene. The CDR3 reads CSVVTGGNQPQHF. The CDR3 nucleotides are TGCAGCGTCGTGACAGGGGGCAATCAGCCCCAGCATTTT.

This rearrangement joins TRBV6-2 or TRBV6-3 to TRBJ2-5, with 11 bases identical to TRBD2. With 6 bases clipped from V and 3 bases from J, the junction kept 9 bases outside the gene matches. CDR1 is MNHEY, CDR2 SVGEGT, per germline. The CDR3 is 16 amino acids. The CDR3 here is CASSRPSTSGKETQYF. In DNA form, the CDR3 reads TGTGCCAGCAGCCGACCCTCGACTAGCGGGAAAGAGACCCAGTACTTC.

The chain is built from TRBV18 and TRBJ1-2, with D perhaps TRBD1 (6 bases). CDR3 length: 12 residues. Trimming left V 3 bases short and J 7 bases short, with 9 bases between. CDR1 KGHSH and CDR2 LQKENI come from the germline V gene. The CDR3 protein is CASSPKGGGYTF. The CDR3 coding sequence is TGTGCCAGCTCACCCAAAGGGGGTGGCTACACCTTC.

The chain links TRBV30 to TRBJ2-2; 7 positions agree with TRBD1. Germline CDR1 and CDR2: GTSNPN and SVGIG (reference sequence). There are 13 residues in the CDR3. With V trimmed by 5 bases and J by 2 bases, 2 bases remained unmatched. CDR3 region: CAWWTGNTGELFF. The DNA of the CDR3 is TGTGCCTGGTGGACAGGAAACACCGGGGAGCTGTTTTTT.

The chain carries TRBV18 and TRBJ1-1; 7 nucleotides line up with TRBD1. This CDR3 is built from 15 residues. Germline V CDR1 and CDR2: KGHSH, LQKENI. The V segment lost 3 bases and the J segment 3 bases; nucleotides outside the gene matches: 7. The CDR3 here is CASSPRQGGDTEAFF. CDR3 sequence (DNA): TGTGCCAGCTCACCCAGACAGGGAGGAGACACTGAAGCTTTCTTT.

The chain employs TRBV18 and TRBJ2-5; 9 nucleotides align to TRBD1. Germline trimming cut 4 bases from V and 5 bases from J; bases unmatched to any gene: 5. The CDR3 is 14 residues long. The germline V gene has CDR1 KGHSH and CDR2 LQKENI. CDR3 amino acids: CASSRDREAETQYF. The CDR3 DNA follows: TGTGCCAGCTCACGGGACAGGGAGGCGGAGACCCAGTACTTC.

In this sample, this clone turned up a few times. The chain joins TRBV18 to TRBJ2-7, with D possibly matching TRBD2 (6 bases). The germline gives CDR1 KGHSH, CDR2 LQKENI. The V gene lost 8 bases and the J gene lost 3 bases, with 17 bases spanning the gap. This CDR3 contains 14 residues. The CDR3 loop is CASHPSAGNYEQYF. In DNA form, the CDR3 reads TGTGCCAGCCACCCCTCGGCGGGGAACTACGAGCAGTACTTC. The full variable domain, its missing parts supplied by reference TRBV18 and TRBJ2-7, is NAGVMQNPRHLVRRRGQEARLRCSPMKGHSHVYWYRQLPEEGLKFMVYLQKENIIDESGMPKERFSAEFPKEGPSILRIQQVVRGDSAAYFCASHPSAGNYEQYFGPGTRLTVT.

The V gene is TRBV2, the J gene TRBJ2-3; maybe TRBD2 (6 bases). Germline-derived CDR1 and CDR2 are SNHLY and FYNNEI. The CDR3 spans 14 residues. V was shortened by 6 bases and J by 2 bases, with 12 bases between the two germline ends. Here the CDR3 reads CASSAGRITDTQYF. The CDR3 DNA follows: TGTGCCAGCAGCGCGGGACGCATCACAGATACGCAGTATTTT. Variable domain in full (rest from reference TRBV2 and TRBJ2-3): EPEVTQTPSHQVTQMGQEVILRCVPISNHLYFYWYRQILGQKVEFLVSFYNNEISEKSEIFDDQFSVERPDGSNFTLKIRSTKLEDSAMYFCASSAGRITDTQYFGPGTRLTVL.

This sequence joins TRBV12-3 or TRBV12-4 and TRBJ1-2, with D uncertain. Between the trimmed V and J ends, which lost 3 bases and 6 bases, there was a span of 8 bases. This CDR3 spans 12 amino acids. The CDR3 spells CASSLNKNGYTF. The CDR3 region has the DNA TGTGCCAGCAGTTTGAACAAGAATGGCTACACCTTC.